The 8 T cell receptor beta chains given below trace back to one sample, sequenced in a study of T cell responses to AZD1222 COVID-19 vaccine (dated by TCRdb to about 2021). The sample's time point label, decoded: baseline before first vaccination. The method behind the library was the immunoSEQ multiplex PCR assay. In its TCRdb copy, this immuneACCESS table keeps in-frame sequences only and misses some clones. Where compared with another copy, unresolved V genes explain less than half of these, and the others have no known cause. The table for this sample lists about 140,000 clones; around 93% of them were counted only once. 7.5% to 9.5% of the sample rests with the top ten. Sample: peripheral blood, taken on day 0 of AZD1222 vaccination. These receptors were collected from an adult in good health.

The chain uses TRBV10-2 and TRBJ2-3, with D possibly being TRBD2 (5 bases). Trimming stripped 0 bases from V and 4 bases from J, with 11 bases between. The CDR3 consists of 15 residues. Germline assignment: CDR1 WSHSY and CDR2 SAAADI. The CDR3 bases are TGCGCCAGCAGTGAGTCCGGGATAGGAGCAGATACGCAGTATTTT. Encoded protein: CASSESGIGADTQYF.

V usage is TRBV11-1 and J usage is TRBJ1-6, with D uncertain. V was cut by 2 bases and J by 7 bases, with 9 bases left in between. The CDR3 contains 14 residues. The germline gives CDR1 SGHAT, CDR2 FQDESV (reference sequence). DNA for the CDR3: TGTGCCAGCAGCTTATCCGGGGTGAATTCACCCCTCCACTTT. It encodes CASSLSGVNSPLHF.

This chain connects TRBV5-1 to TRBJ1-1; D uncertain. The V and J ends lost 4 bases and 3 bases respectively, with 13 bases between them. Per the germline V gene, CDR1 is SGHRS and CDR2 is YFSETQ. This CDR3 is built from 14 residues. The CDR3 is CASSPDAGYTEAFF. CDR3 nucleotides: TGCGCCAGCAGCCCGGACGCGGGGTACACTGAAGCTTTCTTT.

The chain uses TRBV19 and TRBJ1-2; D gene uncertain. Deletions cut 6 bases from V and 4 bases from J, with 12 bases between. This CDR3 is built from 13 residues. Germline CDR1 reads LNHDA; CDR2 reads SQIVND (reference sequence). The CDR3 sequence is CASRFSEFYGYTF. CDR3 DNA sequence: TGTGCCAGTAGGTTCAGCGAATTCTATGGCTACACCTTC.

DNA for the CDR3: TGTGCCAGCACCGAACTAGGAACCGGGGAGCTGTTTTTT. Amino acids: CASTELGTGELFF. V and J are TRBV6-5 and TRBJ2-2, with D perhaps TRBD2 (5 bases). V shed 7 bases and J shed 5 bases, with 11 bases lying between them. This CDR3 has 13 residues. Germline-derived CDR1 and CDR2 are MNHEY and SVGAGI.

The chain carries TRBV5-1 and TRBJ1-2; TRBD1 might be the D (5 bases). The germline gives CDR1 SGHRS, CDR2 YFSETQ. The length of the CDR3 is 14 residues. V lost 3 bases and J 3 bases, leaving 12 bases between the germline ends. In DNA form, the CDR3 reads TGCGCCAGCAGCTCTTTGGGGGGTTACTATGGCTACACCTTC. Residues: CASSSLGGYYGYTF.

The chain couples TRBV5-1 to TRBJ2-6; D unresolved. V gave up 3 bases and J gave up 0 bases, with 7 bases separating them. The length of the CDR3 is 15 residues. Per germline, CDR1 SGHRS and CDR2 YFSETQ. DNA for the CDR3: TGCGCCAGCAGCTCTCAGAGCTCTGGGGCCAACGTCCTGACTTTC. Translated, it gives CASSSQSSGANVLTF.

The chain joins TRBV10-3 to TRBJ2-7; D unclear. V was cut by 3 bases and J by 3 bases, with 6 bases left in between. The CDR3 extends over 12 amino acids. Germline loops: CDR1 ENHRY, CDR2 SYGVKD. The CDR3 DNA follows: TGTGCCATCAGTGAAAGCAACTACGAGCAGTACTTC. It encodes CAISESNYEQYF.